Below are 20 T cell receptor beta chains sequenced from a single sample in a study of beta chain features in type 1 diabetes. The authors reverse transcribed all of the isolated RNA, so sequencing captured expressed TCRB transcripts. The assay was immunoSEQ multiplex PCR, and TCRdb's table has in-frame clones only and misses some. This sample carries approximately 140,000 clones, 6% to 7.5% of them seen once, and the ten largest clones take approximately 1.4%. The sequenced sample was central memory CD4+ T cells from blood. These receptors were taken from a woman aged 25 to 39 in good health.

This clone was seen only a few times. The V and J genes are TRBV11-2 and TRBJ2-7, with D tentatively TRBD2 (6 bases). The CDR3 is made up of 15 amino acids. Trimming shortened V by 1 base and J by 7 bases, and 17 bases separated the two germline ends. Germline CDR1 SGHAT, CDR2 FQNNGV. The CDR3 is CASSLGAGRMYEQYF. Written as DNA, the CDR3 is TGTGCCAGCAGCTTAGGGGCGGGGAGGATGTATGAGCAGTACTTC.

This clone was seen a few times. J is TRBJ2-2 and V is TRBV7-2, with 8 bases aligning to TRBD1. V trimming: 4 bases; J trimming: 4 bases; junction bases outside the gene matches: 8. The CDR3 has 16 residues. Germline-derived CDR1 and CDR2 are SGHTA and FQGNSA. CDR3 coding DNA: TGTGCCAGCAGCTCCCAGGGGGCGCTTCTCACCGGGGAGCTGTTTTTT. Its translation is CASSSQGALLTGELFF.

The V and J genes are TRBV28 and TRBJ2-7, with 9 bases that match TRBD2. The CDR3 length is 17 residues. The germline V gene encodes CDR1 MDHEN and CDR2 SYDVKM. Trimming took 7 bases from V and 2 from J; bases not matched to a gene: 15. CDR3 residues: CASTAGGGEGGAYEQYF. The CDR3 DNA reads TGTGCCAGCACAGCGGGAGGCGGCGAAGGTGGGGCCTACGAGCAGTACTTC.

V gene TRBV7-8 combines with J gene TRBJ1-5; 8 bases are shared with TRBD1. Per germline, CDR1 SGHVS and CDR2 FQNEAQ. Trimming took 4 bases from V and 4 from J; bases not matched to a gene: 9. The CDR3 runs to 16 residues. The CDR3 loop reads CASSSSGTGRNQPQHF. Here the CDR3 DNA reads TGTGCCAGCAGCTCTTCAGGGACAGGACGAAATCAGCCCCAGCATTTT.

This clone has a count of ten or more. The chain is built from TRBV7-3 and TRBJ2-1; 7 nucleotides agree with TRBD1. The CDR3 is 15 amino acids. Trimming took 3 bases from V and 4 from J; bases not matched to a gene: 6. Germline CDR1 SGHTA, CDR2 FQGTGA. The CDR3 sequence is CASSLLQGSYNEQFF. The CDR3 nucleotides read TGTGCCAGCAGCTTGTTACAGGGGAGTTACAATGAGCAGTTCTTC.

The chain has TRBV2 and TRBJ1-1; D gene uncertain. The CDR3 length is 14 residues. Looked up from germline, CDR1 is SNHLY and CDR2 is FYNNEI. V was trimmed by 5 bases and J by 4 bases, leaving 14 bases between them. The CDR3 region is CASSTMGDGTEAFF. CDR3 sequence (DNA): TGTGCCAGCAGTACTATGGGTGATGGCACTGAAGCTTTCTTT.

This rearrangement joins TRBV7-9 to TRBJ2-7; 10 nucleotides match TRBD1. Looked up from germline, CDR1 is SEHNR and CDR2 is FQNEAQ (reference sequence). This CDR3 comprises 16 residues. The V segment lost 3 bases and the J segment 0 bases; nucleotides outside the gene matches: 5. CDR3 DNA: TGTGCCAGCAGCTTGGGACGGGACAGGGGCTCCTACGAGCAGTACTTC. Translated: CASSLGRDRGSYEQYF. The whole variable domain, remainder taken from reference TRBV7-9 and TRBJ2-7, is DTGVSQNPRHKITKRGQNVTFRCDPISEHNRLYWYRQTLGQGPEFLTYFQNEAQLEKSRLLSDRFSAERPKGSFSTLEIQRTEQGDSAMYLCASSLGRDRGSYEQYFGPGTRLTVT.

This clone was seen a few times. V gene TRBV5-1 combines with J gene TRBJ2-1; 9 bases agree with TRBD1. This CDR3 region has 15 residues. Trimming removed 1 base from V and 6 bases from J; junction bases left unmatched: 5. CDR1 is SGHRS and CDR2 is YFSETQ in the germline V gene. This chain's CDR3 is CASSLPTGGFNEQFF. Here the CDR3 DNA reads TGCGCCAGCAGCTTGCCGACAGGGGGATTCAATGAGCAGTTCTTC.

The gene calls are TRBV4-3 and TRBJ1-3; unclear D gene. Between the trimmed V and J ends, which lost 0 bases and 0 bases, there was a span of 18 bases. Germline V lookup: CDR1 LGHNA, CDR2 YSLEER. This CDR3 spans 19 amino acids. The CDR3 here is CASSQDPADGLSSGNTIYF. In nucleotides, the CDR3 is TGCGCCAGCAGCCAAGATCCCGCCGATGGACTTTCCTCTGGAAACACCATATATTTT.

This clone was seen ten or more times. J is TRBJ2-7 and V is TRBV7-2; maybe TRBD1 (6 bases). Germline V lookup: CDR1 SGHTA, CDR2 FQGNSA. V lost 5 bases to trimming and J lost 3 bases, with 17 bases between them. The length of the CDR3 is 15 residues. CDR3 region: CASSPSTGSFYEQYF. The CDR3 DNA is TGTGCCAGCAGCCCATCGACAGGATCCTTCTACGAGCAGTACTTC. Complete variable domain (other parts from reference TRBV7-2 and TRBJ2-7): GAGVSQSPSNKVTEKGKDVELRCDPISGHTALYWYRQSLGQGLEFLIYFQGNSAPDKSGLPSDRFSAERTGGSVSTLTIQRTQQEDSAVYLCASSPSTGSFYEQYFGPGTRLTVT.

This clone was seen more than once but under ten times. The chain joins TRBV14 to TRBJ2-5; TRBD1 matches at 7 bases. CDR1 SGHDN and CDR2 FVKESK come from the germline V gene. This CDR3 has 16 amino acids. V lost 3 bases, J lost 2 bases, and 9 bases stayed unmatched. The DNA for the CDR3 is TGTGCCAGCAGCCATGTCGGAACAGGGGTTCAAGAGACCCAGTACTTC. Its translation: CASSHVGTGVQETQYF.

The chain recombines TRBV7-3 with TRBJ2-2, with a weak D call TRBD2 (6 bases). Trimming shortened V by 5 bases and J by 5 bases, and 9 bases separated the two germline ends. The CDR3 runs 13 residues. Germline CDR1 reads SGHTA; CDR2 reads FQGTGA. CDR3 protein: CASSPGGTGELFF. In nucleotides, the CDR3 is TGTGCCAGCAGCCCCGGAGGGACCGGGGAGCTGTTTTTT.

This clone was seen a few times. The chain combines TRBV18 with TRBJ2-7, with a tentative D call TRBD1 (6 bases). The CDR3 has 17 residues. V shed 5 bases and J shed 0 bases, with 20 bases lying between them. Germline V gene lookup returns CDR1 KGHSH and CDR2 LQKENI. The CDR3 here is CASSSPTGTSISYEQYF. CDR3 coding DNA: TGTGCCAGCTCATCCCCCACCGGGACAAGTATCTCCTACGAGCAGTACTTC.

This chain joins TRBV6-1 and TRBJ2-7; 7 bases agree with TRBD2. J gave up 3 bases and V 7 bases, and 12 bases lay outside the gene matches. Germline V lookup: CDR1 MNHNS, CDR2 SASEGT. CDR3 length: 15 amino acids. The CDR3: CASTAPGGYNYEQYF. CDR3 bases: TGTGCCAGCACCGCCCCGGGGGGATATAACTACGAGCAGTACTTC.

This clone was recorded a few times. The genes are TRBV28 and TRBJ1-1; TRBD1 agrees at 8 bases. Germline loops: CDR1 MDHEN, CDR2 SYDVKM. V shed 4 bases and J 6 bases; nucleotides not matched to a gene: 10. CDR3 length: 15 amino acids. The CDR3 region is CASSSPTGGQAEAFF. CDR3 coding DNA: TGTGCCAGCAGTTCCCCCACAGGGGGGCAAGCTGAAGCTTTCTTT.

This clone was detected only a few times. The chain uses TRBV5-6 and TRBJ2-5; no definite D call. Per germline, CDR1 SGHDT and CDR2 YYEEEE. The CDR3 spans 14 residues. V dropped 3 bases and J dropped 4 bases, with 13 bases sitting between them. The CDR3 nucleotides read TGTGCCAGCAGCTCCCCTTTTGGTAGAGAGACCCAGTACTTC. As protein: CASSSPFGRETQYF.

This clone was counted a few times. The chain has TRBV9 and TRBJ2-2, with unresolved D. This CDR3 has 15 residues. Between the trimmed V and J ends, which lost 0 bases and 3 bases, there was a span of 9 bases. The germline CDR1 and CDR2 sequences are SGDLS and YYNGEE. The CDR3 loop reads CASSVDDSYTGELFF. The CDR3 nucleotides are TGTGCCAGCAGCGTAGACGACTCCTACACCGGGGAGCTGTTTTTT. Supplemented by reference TRBV9 and TRBJ2-2, the full variable domain reads DSGVTQTPKHLITATGQRVTLRCSPRSGDLSVYWYQQSLDQGLQFLIQYYNGEERAKGNILERFSAQQFPDLHSELNLSSLELGDSALYFCASSVDDSYTGELFFGEGSRLTVL.

This clone was seen a few times. The chain carries TRBV7-3 and TRBJ2-5; TRBD2 matches at 7 bases. Germline V gives CDR1 SGHTA, CDR2 FQGTGA. The CDR3 is made up of 13 amino acids. V dropped 5 bases and J dropped 5; count of bases not matched to a gene: 5. In DNA, the CDR3 is TGTGCCAGCAGCGTCCAGGGAGGGGAGACCCAGTACTTC. It codes for CASSVQGGETQYF.

The chain links TRBV5-1 to TRBJ2-1; possible D gene TRBD2, 6 bases. Per germline, CDR1 SGHRS and CDR2 YFSETQ. The CDR3 is made up of 14 amino acids. Trimming took off 2 bases at V and 6 bases at J, with 12 bases between the two ends. The CDR3 region is CASSLGGILNEQFF. The CDR3 region has the DNA TGCGCCAGCAGCTTAGGCGGGATCCTCAATGAGCAGTTCTTC.

There are many counts of this clone. The V and J genes are TRBV4-2 and TRBJ1-4, with D possibly being TRBD1 (5 bases). The germline V and J ends were trimmed by 3 bases and 8 bases, with 7 bases remaining between them. The length of the CDR3 is 12 residues. Germline lookup yields CDR1 LGHNA and CDR2 YNFKEQ. The CDR3 sequence: CASSQRQEKLFF. CDR3 DNA sequence: TGTGCCAGCAGCCAGCGACAGGAAAAACTGTTTTTT.